This TCR beta chain originates from a study of beta chain features in type 1 diabetes. Only a few counts were recorded for this clone. The CDR3 is 15 residues long. Germline assignment: CDR1 SGHDN and CDR2 FVKESK. V gave up 1 base and J gave up 2 bases, with 11 bases separating them. The whole isolated RNA underwent reverse transcription, so sequencing captured expressed TCRB transcripts. Here immunoSEQ multiplex PCR was the method, and the copy in TCRdb shows in-frame clones only, minus some. The data contain 900,000 or so clones, roughly a sixth of them singletons. Material for sequencing was naive CD4+ T cells from blood. This chain uses TRBV14 with TRBJ2-5; D is uncertain. This receptor was identified in a woman aged 18 to 35 in good health. This CDR3 is CASSQGRRQQETQYF. Written as DNA, the CDR3 is TGTGCCAGCAGCCAAGGACGGCGGCAACAAGAGACCCAGTACTTC.